The 30 T cell receptor beta chains listed next were all sequenced from one sample in a study of blood T cell repertoires in COVID-19. Clones were sequenced by immunoSEQ multiplex PCR, and TCRdb holds only the in-frame ones, with some missing. The data show tens of thousands of clones, around 79% seen once. The sample consisted of peripheral blood. The receptors here all came from a man in his 60s with acute or convalescent COVID-19.

This chain uses TRBV19 with TRBJ1-1; D may be TRBD1 (5 bases). The CDR3 extends over 15 amino acids. With 2 bases removed from V and 5 bases from J, the gap between germline ends came to 15 bases. The V gene's germline CDR1 is LNHDA and CDR2 SQIVND (reference sequence). Written as DNA, the CDR3 is TGTGCCAGTAGTATACTTAGCAGGGTCCGGACTGAAGCTTTCTTT. Protein sequence: CASSILSRVRTEAFF.

The chain is built from TRBV5-1 and TRBJ2-2, with D possibly being TRBD2 (6 bases). Germline CDR1 is SGHRS and CDR2 is YFSETQ. The CDR3 runs to 14 residues. V shed 1 base and J shed 7 bases, with 11 bases lying between them. The CDR3 sequence is CASSLFQEGGELFF. CDR3 DNA sequence: TGCGCCAGCAGCTTGTTCCAGGAGGGCGGGGAGCTGTTTTTT.

The chain is built from TRBV10-3 and TRBJ2-1; 9 bases map to TRBD1. The CDR3 totals 14 residues. Looked up from germline, CDR1 is ENHRY and CDR2 is SYGVKD. V gave up 5 bases and J gave up 5 bases; unmatched junction bases: 4. Written as DNA, the CDR3 is TGTGCCATCAGTTCCGGGGACAGGGACAATGAGCAGTTCTTC. The encoded protein is CAISSGDRDNEQFF.

The J gene is TRBJ2-5, the V gene TRBV11-3, with TRBD1 as a possible D gene (5 bases). The germline gives CDR1 SGHNT, CDR2 YENEEA. The CDR3 has 13 residues. V lost 0 bases to trimming and J lost 5 bases, with 7 bases between them. CDR3 loop: CASSLDRDETQYF. The CDR3 DNA sequence: TGTGCCAGCAGCTTAGACAGGGATGAGACCCAGTACTTC.

This chain links TRBV4-1 with TRBJ2-2; tentative D call: TRBD1 (8 bases). The V end lost 1 base, the J end lost 5 bases, and 14 bases lay between the germline ends. Germline assignment: CDR1 MGHRA and CDR2 YSYEKL. This CDR3 has 16 amino acids. CDR3 nucleotides: TGCGCCAGCAGCCAAGGGAACAGGGGGGGGACCGGGGAGCTGTTTTTT. This translates into CASSQGNRGGTGELFF.

The chain combines TRBV19 with TRBJ2-6, with TRBD1 as a possible D gene (5 bases). Germline V CDR1 and CDR2: LNHDA, SQIVND (reference sequence). CDR3 length: 15 residues. The V and J ends lost 5 bases and 3 bases respectively, with 11 bases between them. The CDR3 loop reads CASSGARDGANVLTF. The CDR3 DNA reads TGTGCCAGTAGTGGGGCTAGAGATGGGGCCAACGTCCTGACTTTC.

This sequence joins TRBV6-5 and TRBJ2-3; the D gene is possibly TRBD1 (6 bases). The length of the CDR3 is 16 residues. The V end lost 0 bases, the J end lost 8 bases, and 18 bases lay between the germline ends. Germline V CDR1 and CDR2: MNHEY, SVGAGI. CDR3 protein: CASSYSAANRDGTQYF. CDR3 in DNA: TGTGCCAGCAGTTACTCTGCCGCCAACAGGGACGGTACGCAGTATTTT.

The rearrangement uses TRBV27 and TRBJ2-5; D is possibly TRBD2 (5 bases). The CDR3 has 14 residues. Trimming removed 1 base from V and 5 bases from J, with 11 bases in between. Germline CDR1 MNHEY, CDR2 SMNVEV (reference sequence). CDR3 amino acids: CASSLYRGRETQYF. CDR3 coding DNA: TGTGCCAGCAGTTTATATCGGGGTCGGGAGACCCAGTACTTC.

The V gene is TRBV3-1 (or the pseudogene TRBV3-2), the J gene TRBJ2-3; D is possibly TRBD2 (6 bases). V was clipped by 4 bases and J by 6 bases, with 20 bases between them. Germline lookup yields CDR1 LGHDT and CDR2 YNNKEL (reference sequence). CDR3 size: 16 residues. The CDR3 is CASSPRYSKEGDTQYF. The CDR3 bases are TGTGCCAGCAGCCCCCGGTATAGTAAGGAGGGTGATACGCAGTATTTT.

J is TRBJ2-1 and V is TRBV24-1, with 8 positions matching TRBD2. After removal of 1 base from V and 3 bases from J, the junction contained 4 bases not matched to a gene. Germline V gene lookup returns CDR1 KGHDR and CDR2 SFDVKD. The CDR3 sequence is 16 residues long. The DNA for the CDR3 is TGTGCCACCAGTGATTTCGGGGGGGCCCTCTACAATGAGCAGTTCTTC. Its translation is CATSDFGGALYNEQFF.

This clone was detected only once. The chain links TRBV5-1 to TRBJ2-6, with a possible D match to TRBD2 (6 bases). Germline-derived CDR1 and CDR2 are SGHRS and YFSETQ. Trimming stripped 2 bases from V and 3 bases from J, with 9 bases between. This CDR3 has 15 residues. The DNA for the CDR3 is TGCGCCAGCAGCTTAGGAGGGAATGGGGCCAACGTCCTGACTTTC. This codes for CASSLGGNGANVLTF.

The chain uses TRBV20-1 and TRBJ2-7; D perhaps matches TRBD2 (6 bases). The CDR3 sequence is 17 residues long. The germline V gene encodes CDR1 DFQATT and CDR2 SNEGSKA (reference sequence). V gave up 3 bases and J gave up 4 bases, with 25 bases separating them. The CDR3 loop reads CSASNTAFGGPVYEQYF. The CDR3 region has the DNA TGCAGTGCTAGTAACACAGCATTTGGAGGGCCGGTGTACGAGCAGTACTTC.

The genes are TRBV7-9 and TRBJ2-4; 9 bases align to TRBD2. This CDR3 region has 17 residues. V dropped 1 base and J dropped 7; count of bases not matched to a gene: 11. Germline V gene lookup returns CDR1 SEHNR and CDR2 FQNEAQ (reference sequence). The CDR3 is CASSLGLAAVGVNIQYF. In DNA, the CDR3 is TGTGCCAGCAGCTTAGGACTAGCGGCAGTGGGGGTTAACATTCAGTACTTC.

This clone was recorded once. The DNA of the CDR3 is TGTGCCAGCAGCTACCAGGGGCGACATTCCTACAATGAGCAGTTCTTC. Translation: CASSYQGRHSYNEQFF. The chain links TRBV7-9 to TRBJ2-1; D perhaps matches TRBD1 (6 bases). CDR1 and CDR2 (germline): SEHNR, FQNEAQ (reference sequence). The germline V and J ends were trimmed by 4 bases and 1 base, with 14 bases remaining between them. The CDR3 covers 16 residues.

The DNA of the CDR3 is TGTGCCAGGGTTTCTCACAGGGGGTTCTTTAAGGACTACGAGCAGTACGTC. Its translation is CARVSHRGFFKDYEQYV. The J gene is TRBJ2-7, the V gene TRBV6-7; 8 nucleotides line up with TRBD1. TRBV6-7 is designated an ORF whose function remains uncertain. The CDR3 runs 17 residues. The V and J ends lost 9 bases and 3 bases, in that order; junction bases with no gene match: 19.

This chain connects TRBV7-9 to TRBJ2-3; TRBD1 might be the D (5 bases). Trimming stripped 7 bases from V and 6 bases from J, with 11 bases between. The CDR3 loop spans 12 amino acids. The germline gives CDR1 SEHNR, CDR2 FQNEAQ (reference sequence). CDR3 region: CASIQGADTQYF. DNA for the CDR3: TGTGCCAGCATCCAAGGGGCCGATACGCAGTATTTT.

The genes are TRBV6-4 and TRBJ2-3, with 8 bases identical to TRBD1. CDR1 and CDR2 (germline): MRHNA, SNTAGT. The CDR3 is 15 amino acids. V was pared by 4 bases and J by 0 bases, with 3 bases of the junction left unmatched. CDR3 amino acids: CASSATGGSTDTQYF. The CDR3 bases are TGTGCCAGCAGTGCCACAGGGGGGAGCACAGATACGCAGTATTTT.

The rearrangement joins TRBV3-1 (or the pseudogene TRBV3-2) to TRBJ2-5; a weak D match, TRBD1 (5 bases). Per germline, CDR1 LGHDT and CDR2 YNNKEL (reference sequence). The CDR3 has 14 amino acids. The germline V and J ends were trimmed by 0 bases and 7 bases, with 12 bases remaining between them. The CDR3 nucleotides are TGTGCCAGCAGCCAAGAGTATGGGGCATGGACCCAGTACTTC. Its translation: CASSQEYGAWTQYF.

The rearrangement links TRBV19 to TRBJ1-1, with 9 bases aligning to TRBD1. The germline V gene has CDR1 LNHDA and CDR2 SQIVND (reference sequence). This CDR3 contains 14 residues. J gave up 7 bases and V 7 bases, and 10 bases lay outside the gene matches. In nucleotides, the CDR3 is TGTGCCAGTATCAGAACAGGGGGCGTGGGTGAAGCTTTCTTT. It codes for CASIRTGGVGEAFF.

This rearrangement joins TRBV27 to TRBJ1-1; TRBD1 agrees at 7 bases. Unmatched junction bases numbered 3, after V lost 2 bases and J lost 0 bases. This CDR3 is 15 amino acids long. Per germline, CDR1 MNHEY and CDR2 SMNVEV (reference sequence). The CDR3 bases are TGTGCCAGCAGTTTAGACAGGGAGATGAACACTGAAGCTTTCTTT. Protein product: CASSLDREMNTEAFF.

This clone has a handful of counts. This sequence joins TRBV30 and TRBJ1-6; D gene ambiguous. CDR3 size: 14 residues. The germline gives CDR1 GTSNPN, CDR2 SVGIG (reference sequence). Trimming removed 4 bases from V and 0 bases from J, with 7 bases in between. Here the CDR3 reads CAWKRDSYNSPLHF. Here the CDR3 DNA reads TGTGCCTGGAAACGCGACTCCTATAATTCACCCCTCCACTTT.

In this sample, this clone turned up once. The chain has TRBV28 and TRBJ2-5, with TRBD2 matching 9 bases. The germline V gene encodes CDR1 MDHEN and CDR2 SYDVKM. Trimming cost V 0 bases and J 1 base; bases outside gene matches: 9. The CDR3 runs to 18 residues. The DNA for the CDR3 is TGTGCCAGCAGTTTATGGTCAGGGGCTAGCGGGGTCCAAGAGACCCAGTACTTC. It translates to CASSLWSGASGVQETQYF.

The genes are TRBV5-1 and TRBJ2-7, with 10 bases lining up with TRBD2. Germline assignment: CDR1 SGHRS and CDR2 YFSETQ. The trim removed 2 bases at V and 6 bases at J, leaving 11 bases unmatched. The CDR3 is 16 amino acids. The CDR3 loop reads CASSFSLAGAAGEQYF. The CDR3, as DNA: TGCGCCAGCAGCTTTTCTCTAGCGGGGGCCGCGGGCGAGCAGTACTTC.

This clone came up once. The chain links TRBV11-2 to TRBJ2-5; 10 nucleotides line up with TRBD1. V was pared by 3 bases and J by 3 bases, with 7 bases of the junction left unmatched. Germline CDR1 is SGHAT and CDR2 is FQNNGV. There are 16 residues in the CDR3. The CDR3 DNA reads as TGTGCCAGCAGCTTTGGGACAGGGGTGGGGGAAGAGACCCAGTACTTC. Protein sequence: CASSFGTGVGEETQYF.

The chain joins TRBV9 to TRBJ1-1; tentative D call: TRBD1 (5 bases). Trimming removed 4 bases at V and 7 bases at J, with 14 bases between. The CDR3 totals 13 residues. Germline values: CDR1 SGDLS, CDR2 YYNGEE. CDR3 bases: TGTGCCAGCAGCCCTCCGGGACTGTATGAAGCTTTCTTT. Translated, it gives CASSPPGLYEAFF.

The chain joins TRBV20-1 to TRBJ2-7, with D perhaps matching TRBD1 (6 bases). The V gene's germline CDR1 is DFQATT and CDR2 SNEGSKA (reference sequence). Trimming cost V 3 bases and J 3 bases, with 12 bases left between them. The CDR3 covers 13 residues. CDR3 in DNA: TGCAGTGCTAGTCGGGGACACAACTACGAGCAGTACTTC. It codes for CSASRGHNYEQYF.

The chain joins TRBV28 to TRBJ2-7; 7 bases line up with TRBD1. The CDR3 has 14 amino acids. Trimming removed 6 bases from V and 2 bases from J; junction bases left unmatched: 7. Germline V CDR1 and CDR2: MDHEN, SYDVKM. The CDR3 spells CASRAGTVTYEQYF. DNA of the CDR3: TGTGCCAGCAGAGCCGGGACAGTTACCTACGAGCAGTACTTC.

The chain uses TRBV4-1 and TRBJ2-6; TRBD2 might be the D (5 bases). Trimming shortened V by 3 bases and J by 0 bases, and 9 bases separated the two germline ends. Germline-derived CDR1 and CDR2 are MGHRA and YSYEKL. The CDR3 loop spans 16 amino acids. The CDR3 is CASSQRVGSGANVLTF. The CDR3 DNA reads TGCGCCAGCAGCCAGAGGGTCGGCTCTGGGGCCAACGTCCTGACTTTC.

The chain joins TRBV21-1 to TRBJ1-6; no DNA check was done on the table's D call, TRBD1. TRBV21-1 is a pseudogene locus. The length of the CDR3 is 15 residues. CDR3 DNA: TGTGCCAGCAGCTACGGACAGGGGTTCGACTCACCCCTCCACTTT. It is translated as CASSYGQGFDSPLHF.

This clone was counted a single time. The chain couples TRBV19 to TRBJ1-2; D ambiguous. The CDR3 is made up of 13 amino acids. CDR1 is LNHDA and CDR2 is SQIVND in the germline V gene (reference sequence). The V and J ends lost 3 bases and 6 bases respectively, with 11 bases between them. This chain's CDR3 is CASSIGGQDGYTF. CDR3 coding DNA: TGTGCCAGTAGTATCGGAGGTCAGGATGGCTACACCTTC.